A selection of T cell receptor beta chains follows, all from one sample in a study of blood T cell repertoires in COVID-19. Repertoires were generated with immunoSEQ multiplex PCR, while TCRdb's copy carries only in-frame clones and drops some. The table records about 85,000 clones, approximately 80% of them present only once. Specimen: peripheral blood. These receptors all come from a human donor in a cohort sampled during active COVID-19. Both conserved end residues are part of each CDR3. A D gene is named only where the DNA matches it firmly. The size of a clone is reported for some rows only, either as once, few or many, or as a class for expanded clones.

>TRBJ2-1|TRBV30|NA|few
CAWAVSDSHNEQFF
TGTGCCTGGGCCGTATCAGACAGCCACAATGAGCAGTTCTTC
>TRBJ1-5|TRBV2|NA|NA
CASSAGGATQPQHF
TGTGCCAGCAGCGCCGGGGGGGCCACCCAGCCCCAGCATTTT
>TRBJ1-6|TRBV21-1|NA|once
CASSKDRGPYNSPLHF
TGTGCCAGCAGCAAAGACAGGGGGCCCTATAATTCACCCCTCCACTTT
>TRBJ1-5|TRBV18|TRBD1|NA
CASSPRQGDSNQPQHF
TGTGCCAGCTCACCAAGACAGGGGGATAGCAATCAGCCCCAGCATTTT
>TRBJ2-3|TRBV9|NA|NA
CASSPITGNADTQYF
TGTGCCAGCAGCCCCATAACAGGGAACGCAGATACGCAGTATTTT
>TRBJ1-2|TRBV9|TRBD1|NA
CASSDDRARRGYTF
TGTGCCAGCAGCGACGACAGGGCACGGCGCGGCTACACCTTC
>TRBJ1-1|TRBV28|NA|NA
CASSGHGLNTEAFF
TGTGCCAGCAGTGGCCATGGCCTGAACACTGAAGCTTTCTTT
>TRBJ1-1|TRBV2|TRBD1|NA
CASRLGQTNTEAFF
TGTGCCAGCAGACTGGGACAGACCAACACTGAAGCTTTCTTT
>TRBJ2-6|TRBV6-4|NA|NA
CASRDREGSLTHSGANVLTF
TGTGCCAGCAGGGACAGGGAGGGGAGTCTTACTCACTCTGGGGCCAACGTCCTGACTTTC
>TRBJ1-1|TRBV20-1|NA|NA
CSATSGHQAFF
TGCAGTGCTACGTCGGGACACCAAGCTTTCTTT
>TRBJ1-2|TRBV28|TRBD1|NA
CASSWDSYGYTF
TGTGCCAGCAGTTGGGACAGCTATGGCTACACCTTC
>TRBJ1-1|TRBV7-9|NA|NA
CASTSDSEAFF
TGTGCCAGCACCTCGGACAGTGAAGCTTTCTTT
>TRBJ2-2|TRBV5-1|NA|NA
CASSLDITGELFF
TGCGCCAGCAGCCTCGACATCACCGGGGAGCTGTTTTTT
>TRBJ1-6|TRBV13|NA|NA
CASSLTSGGPLHF
TGTGCCAGCAGCTTAACGTCCGGGGGGCCCCTCCACTTT
>TRBJ2-7|TRBV5-1|TRBD1|few
CASRGGVSSYEQYF
TGCGCCAGCAGAGGGGGCGTTAGCTCCTACGAGCAGTACTTC
>TRBJ1-1|TRBV7-9|TRBD1|NA
CASSLEEGAYTEAFF
TGTGCCAGCAGCTTAGAGGAGGGGGCCTACACTGAAGCTTTCTTT
>TRBJ2-7|TRBV2|TRBD1|few
CASSPDRSSYEQYF
TGTGCCAGCTCCCCGGACAGGAGCTCCTACGAGCAGTACTTC
>TRBJ2-1|TRBV3-1/TRBV3-2|NA|NA
CASSQDRSWTVYNEQFF
TGTGCCAGCAGCCAAGATCGATCTTGGACAGTCTACAATGAGCAGTTCTTC
>TRBJ2-5|TRBV14|NA|NA
CASSQVDNLAQYF
TGTGCCAGCAGCCAAGTCGACAATTTGGCCCAGTACTTC
>TRBJ1-1|TRBV5-1|TRBD1|NA
CASSLRGGGQGGEAFF
TGCGCCAGCAGCTTGAGAGGTGGGGGACAGGGCGGTGAAGCTTTCTTT
>TRBJ2-3|TRBV18|TRBD1|NA
CASSPGDRINTDTQYF
TGTGCCAGCTCACCAGGGGACAGGATAAACACAGATACGCAGTATTTT
>TRBJ2-1|TRBV30|NA|once
CAWNRGGSYNEQFF
TGTGCCTGGAATCGAGGCGGATCCTACAATGAGCAGTTCTTC
>TRBJ2-1|TRBV2|NA|NA
CASSENTYNEQFF
TGTGCCAGCAGTGAAAACACCTACAATGAGCAGTTCTTC
>TRBJ2-7|TRBV12-3/TRBV12-4|NA|once
CASSFGYEQYF
TGTGCCAGCAGTTTCGGGTACGAGCAGTACTTC
>TRBJ2-3|TRBV30|NA|NA
CAWSPGTDTQYF
TGTGCCTGGAGCCCGGGCACAGATACGCAGTATTTT
>TRBJ2-1|TRBV9|TRBD2|NA
CASGSSTSGVTEQFF
TGTGCCAGCGGAAGCTCGACTAGCGGCGTTACTGAGCAGTTCTTC
>TRBJ1-2|TRBV5-1|NA|NA
CASSPDTYGYTF
TGCGCCAGCAGCCCGGACACCTATGGCTACACCTTC
>TRBJ1-2|TRBV3-1/TRBV3-2|NA|NA
CASSPTRGGYTF
TGTGCCAGCAGCCCTACCAGGGGCGGCTACACCTTC
>TRBJ2-7|TRBV29-1|NA|once
CSPGRDSIAYEQYF
TGCAGCCCCGGTCGGGACTCGATTGCCTACGAGCAGTACTTC
>TRBJ2-1|TRBV4-1|TRBD2|NA
CASSHVSGGRDSYNEQFF
TGCGCCAGCAGCCACGTTAGCGGGGGGCGAGATTCCTACAATGAGCAGTTCTTC
>TRBJ1-2|TRBV21-1|NA|NA
CASLPGTGGGGYTF
TGTGCCAGCTTGCCCGGGACAGGGGGTGGGGGCTACACCTTC
>TRBJ1-2|TRBV7-9|TRBD1|many
CASSLVTGEANYGYTF
TGTGCCAGCAGCTTAGTGACAGGGGAAGCTAACTATGGCTACACCTTC
>TRBJ2-3|TRBV19|TRBD2|NA
CASSITRTSGVTDTQYF
TGTGCCAGTAGTATCACCCGGACTAGCGGGGTGACAGATACGCAGTATTTT
>TRBJ2-4|TRBV19|TRBD1|NA
CASSIHPTGSAKNIQYF
TGTGCCAGTAGTATCCACCCGACAGGGTCGGCCAAAAACATTCAGTACTTC